These 32 T cell receptor beta chains were all obtained from the same sample, sequenced in a study of blood T cell repertoires in COVID-19. Clones were read by immunoSEQ multiplex PCR, and TCRdb kept only the in-frame ones, dropping some. The sample yields tens of thousands of clones, 87% seen once. Sequences were obtained from peripheral blood. The receptor source for this set is a woman aged 60-75 years with COVID-19, enrolled during active disease.

The chain carries TRBV10-2 and TRBJ2-1; D ambiguous. Germline CDR1 reads WSHSY; CDR2 reads SAAADI. The CDR3 extends over 11 amino acids. The V and J ends lost 4 bases and 7 bases respectively, with 5 bases between them. CDR3 in amino acids: CASSVRNEQFF. As DNA, the CDR3 is TGCGCCAGCAGTGTCAGAAATGAGCAGTTCTTC.

This chain links TRBV6-6 with TRBJ1-2; possibly TRBD1 for D (6 bases). In germline, CDR1 is MNHNY, CDR2 SVGAGI (reference sequence). CDR3 length: 14 residues. Trimming left V 5 bases short and J 5 bases short, with 15 bases between. CDR3 residues: CASSPEQGRYGYTF. CDR3 DNA sequence: TGTGCCAGCAGTCCCGAACAGGGACGGTATGGCTACACCTTC.

This chain links TRBV27 with TRBJ2-7, with 7 bases fitting TRBD2. This CDR3 has 16 amino acids. With 5 bases clipped from V and 1 base from J, the junction kept 11 bases outside the gene matches. Germline V CDR1 and CDR2: MNHEY, SMNVEV (reference sequence). The DNA of the CDR3 is TGTGCCAGCAGTCCCCTTCGGCGGGAGTTGTCCTACGAGCAGTACTTC. Protein sequence: CASSPLRRELSYEQYF.

The chain combines TRBV30 with TRBJ1-1, with 9 bases aligning to TRBD1. The CDR3 sequence is 15 residues long. The germline CDR1 and CDR2 sequences are GTSNPN and SVGIG (reference sequence). V dropped 0 bases and J dropped 4; count of bases not matched to a gene: 6. The CDR3 nucleotides are TGTGCCTGGAGTGTACAGGGGGCCGTGGGCACTGAAGCTTTCTTT. Its translation is CAWSVQGAVGTEAFF.

This clone was picked up one time. In DNA form, the CDR3 reads TGTGCCAGCAAGAGACAGCACACTGAAGCTTTCTTT. This translates into CASKRQHTEAFF. This chain connects TRBV2 to TRBJ1-1; weak D call: TRBD1 (5 bases). The CDR3 has 12 residues. The V end lost 7 bases, the J end lost 3 bases, and 9 bases lay between the germline ends. CDR1 is SNHLY and CDR2 is FYNNEI in the germline V gene. Complete variable domain (other parts from reference TRBV2 and TRBJ1-1): EPEVTQTPSHQVTQMGQEVILRCVPISNHLYFYWYRQILGQKVEFLVSFYNNEISEKSEIFDDQFSVERPDGSNFTLKIRSTKLEDSAMYFCASKRQHTEAFFGQGTRLTVV.

The rearrangement uses TRBV27 and TRBJ1-5, with 9 bases matching TRBD1. From germline, CDR1 is MNHEY and CDR2 SMNVEV (reference sequence). This CDR3 is built from 15 residues. Unmatched junction bases numbered 6, after V lost 7 bases and J lost 2 bases. CDR3: CASTPQGAGNQPQHF. The DNA of the CDR3 is TGTGCCAGCACCCCACAGGGGGCTGGCAATCAGCCCCAGCATTTT.

The rearrangement uses TRBV3-1 (or the pseudogene TRBV3-2) and TRBJ2-5, with a weak D call TRBD1 (5 bases). CDR3 length equals 14 residues. Trimming shortened V by 5 bases and J by 1 base, and 11 bases separated the two germline ends. Germline V gene lookup returns CDR1 LGHDT and CDR2 YNNKEL (reference sequence). The CDR3 protein is CASSYGAVQETQYF. CDR3 nucleotides: TGTGCCAGCAGCTATGGGGCAGTCCAAGAGACCCAGTACTTC.

This clone was detected only a few times. This chain connects TRBV7-2 to TRBJ2-1, with TRBD2 matching 11 bases. The length of the CDR3 is 16 residues. The ends lost 1 base at V and 3 bases at J; junction bases unmatched: 2. Germline V gives CDR1 SGHTA, CDR2 FQGNSA. CDR3 region: CASSLGLAGNYNEQFF. The CDR3 coding sequence is TGTGCCAGCAGCTTAGGACTAGCGGGAAACTACAATGAGCAGTTCTTC.

J is TRBJ2-5 and V is TRBV11-3; TRBD2 agrees at 9 bases. Trimming took 1 base from V and 4 from J; bases not matched to a gene: 7. The V gene's germline CDR1 is SGHNT and CDR2 YENEEA. The CDR3 consists of 16 residues. Here the CDR3 DNA reads TGTGCCAGCAGCTTAGGCTTAGCGGGAGTTGTAGAGACCCAGTACTTC. Translated: CASSLGLAGVVETQYF.

J is TRBJ1-4 and V is TRBV10-3; no clear D. Trimming took off 5 bases at V and 8 bases at J, with 12 bases between the two ends. The CDR3 covers 13 residues. Germline CDR1 is ENHRY and CDR2 is SYGVKD. The CDR3 loop is CAISSGVGEKLFF. The CDR3 coding sequence is TGTGCCATCAGTAGCGGGGTTGGGGAAAAACTGTTTTTT.

This chain uses TRBV24-1 with TRBJ1-2; 8 positions agree with TRBD1. The CDR3 consists of 15 residues. Germline V CDR1 and CDR2: KGHDR, SFDVKD. V gave up 4 bases and J gave up 2 bases; unmatched junction bases: 5. This chain's CDR3 is CATSDPGTGNYGYTF. The CDR3 nucleotides read TGTGCCACCAGTGACCCCGGGACAGGAAACTATGGCTACACCTTC.

The rearrangement links TRBV3-1 (or the pseudogene TRBV3-2) to TRBJ2-4; no clear D gene. Germline V CDR1 and CDR2: LGHDT, YNNKEL (reference sequence). CDR3 length: 14 residues. Trimming pared 0 bases from V and 8 bases from J, leaving 11 bases between. The CDR3 DNA sequence: TGTGCCAGCAGCCAAGAGCCTATAGGAGACATTCAGTACTTC. Translating it yields CASSQEPIGDIQYF.

This clone came up a few times. V gene TRBV7-8 combines with J gene TRBJ2-2; unclear D gene. This CDR3 region has 13 residues. Germline V CDR1 and CDR2: SGHVS, FQNEAQ. The V gene lost 3 bases and the J gene lost 6 bases, with 8 bases spanning the gap. CDR3 sequence: CASSFKQAGELFF. The CDR3 coding sequence is TGTGCCAGCAGCTTCAAGCAGGCCGGGGAGCTGTTTTTT. Supplemented by reference TRBV7-8 and TRBJ2-2, the full variable domain reads GAGVSQSPRYKVAKRGQDVALRCDPISGHVSLFWYQQALGQGPEFLTYFQNEAQLDKSGLPSDRFFAERPEGSVSTLKIQRTQQEDSAVYLCASSFKQAGELFFGEGSRLTVL.

The chain couples TRBV30 to TRBJ1-2; 8 nucleotides match TRBD1. Germline V gene data show CDR1 as GTSNPN and CDR2 as SVGIG (reference sequence). The trim removed 5 bases at V and 8 bases at J, leaving 7 bases unmatched. The CDR3 contains 12 residues. DNA of the CDR3: TGTGCCTGGTCGAGACAGGGGAGGGGCTACACCTTC. As protein: CAWSRQGRGYTF.

V gene TRBV19 combines with J gene TRBJ1-1; D is ambiguous. Germline V CDR1 and CDR2: LNHDA, SQIVND (reference sequence). This CDR3 has 15 residues. V was pared by 3 bases and J by 1 base, with 12 bases between. The DNA of the CDR3 is TGTGCCAGTAGTATTATCCGGGAGCCGAACACTGAAGCTTTCTTT. Its translation is CASSIIREPNTEAFF.

V and J are TRBV30 and TRBJ2-1; 10 bases align to TRBD1. The CDR3 has 15 residues. Germline values: CDR1 GTSNPN, CDR2 SVGIG (reference sequence). V lost 1 base and J lost 8; bases outside the gene matches: 8. The CDR3 loop reads CAWSATGGLLDEQFF. Written as DNA, the CDR3 is TGTGCCTGGAGTGCGACAGGGGGCTTACTGGATGAGCAGTTCTTC.

The chain joins TRBV28 to TRBJ2-1; 13 nucleotides agree with TRBD2. This CDR3 has 17 amino acids. V shed 4 bases and J 4 bases; nucleotides not matched to a gene: 7. From germline, CDR1 is MDHEN and CDR2 SYDVKM. The CDR3 loop reads CASSSPQGLAGYNEQFF. The CDR3 DNA reads TGTGCCAGCAGTTCACCCCAGGGACTAGCGGGATACAATGAGCAGTTCTTC.

The genes are TRBV29-1 and TRBJ2-7, with 8 bases aligning to TRBD1. From germline, CDR1 is SQVTM and CDR2 ANQGSEA. This CDR3 spans 13 amino acids. With V trimmed by 4 bases and J by 3 bases, 5 bases remained unmatched. The CDR3 DNA sequence: TGCAGCGTTGTACCAGGGGGCCACTACGAGCAGTACTTC. Amino acids: CSVVPGGHYEQYF.

The chain combines TRBV5-1 with TRBJ1-6, with 11 bases identical to TRBD1. From germline, CDR1 is SGHRS and CDR2 YFSETQ. With V trimmed by 0 bases and J by 9 bases, 5 bases remained unmatched. The length of the CDR3 is 16 residues. This CDR3 reads CASSLAAGQGVSPLHF. The CDR3 bases are TGCGCCAGCAGCTTGGCCGCGGGACAGGGGGTTTCACCCCTCCACTTT.

The chain uses TRBV15 and TRBJ2-7, with 11 bases identical to TRBD2. This CDR3 spans 16 amino acids. Trimming cost V 0 bases and J 2 bases; bases outside gene matches: 3. Germline CDR1 reads LNHNV; CDR2 reads YYDKDF (reference sequence). The CDR3 is CATSRDSGLAAYEQYF. The CDR3 coding sequence is TGTGCCACCAGCAGAGATTCGGGACTAGCGGCCTACGAGCAGTACTTC.

This chain links TRBV13 with TRBJ2-2; the D is unclear. This CDR3 is 14 amino acids long. V was pared by 2 bases and J by 6 bases, with 10 bases between. CDR1 PRHDT and CDR2 FYEKMQ come from the germline V gene (reference sequence). The CDR3 loop reads CASSLIMAAGELFF. The CDR3 bases are TGTGCCAGCAGCTTAATTATGGCCGCCGGGGAGCTGTTTTTT.

The chain recombines TRBV4-1 with TRBJ2-1, with TRBD2 matching 8 bases. The CDR3 sequence is 16 residues long. Germline V gene lookup returns CDR1 MGHRA and CDR2 YSYEKL. V shed 2 bases and J 8 bases; nucleotides not matched to a gene: 11. In DNA, the CDR3 is TGCGCCAGCAGCCAAACGACGGGACTAGTTTTCTATGAGCAGTTCTTC. Its protein is CASSQTTGLVFYEQFF.

This clone was detected only once. The gene calls are TRBV6-1 and TRBJ2-2; TRBD1 might be the D (6 bases). Germline CDR1 and CDR2: MNHNS and SASEGT. This CDR3 contains 15 residues. V was cut by 4 bases and J by 4 bases, with 13 bases left in between. CDR3 coding DNA: TGTGCCAGCAGTGTAGGGGGTGGGGGCACCGGGGAGCTGTTTTTT. Its translation is CASSVGGGGTGELFF.

V gene TRBV2 combines with J gene TRBJ1-5; possible D gene TRBD1, 6 bases. Trimming took 9 bases from V and 7 from J, leaving 28 bases between them. CDR3 length: 17 residues. CDR1 is SNHLY and CDR2 is FYNNEI in the germline V gene. The CDR3 bases are TGTGCCAGTCAATCCGGTGTGAGTACAGGGTCTGGGCAGCCCCAGCATTTT. Translation gives CASQSGVSTGSGQPQHF.

The chain links TRBV6-6 to TRBJ2-2, with 10 bases identical to TRBD1. Germline-derived CDR1 and CDR2 are MNHNY and SVGAGI (reference sequence). The CDR3 length is 16 residues. J lost 3 bases, V lost 4 bases, and 5 bases had no gene match. CDR3 coding DNA: TGTGCCAGCAGTTCCCGGGACAGGGGATACACCGGGGAGCTGTTTTTT. It yields the protein CASSSRDRGYTGELFF.

The genes are TRBV7-9 and TRBJ1-4; D unresolved. V gave up 2 bases and J gave up 6 bases, with 10 bases separating them. CDR1 is SEHNR and CDR2 is FQNEAQ in the germline V gene (reference sequence). The CDR3 has 14 residues. CDR3 nucleotides: TGTGCCAGCAGCTTAAGGACGGGAGATGAAAAACTGTTTTTT. Translation: CASSLRTGDEKLFF.

The CDR3: CASTEGGESYEQYF. CDR3 coding DNA: TGTGCCAGCACCGAGGGGGGGGAGAGTTACGAGCAGTACTTC. The rearrangement joins TRBV6-5 to TRBJ2-7, with D perhaps matching TRBD2 (7 bases). V lost 7 bases and J lost 4, with 17 bases in between. Germline V gives CDR1 MNHEY, CDR2 SVGAGI. The CDR3 is made up of 14 amino acids.

The V gene is TRBV11-3, the J gene TRBJ1-2, with D unresolved. CDR3 length: 15 residues. V was clipped by 5 bases and J by 6 bases, with 19 bases between them. Germline V gene sequence: CDR1 SGHNT, CDR2 YENEEA. CDR3 sequence reads: CASSPTFTSVNGYTF. The DNA for the CDR3 is TGTGCCAGCAGCCCCACTTTTACCTCGGTAAATGGCTACACCTTC. The full variable domain, rest sourced from reference TRBV11-3 and TRBJ1-2, is EAGVVQSPRYKIIEKKQPVAFWCNPISGHNTLYWYLQNLGQGPELLIRYENEEAVDDSQLPKDRFSAERLKGVDSTLKIQPAELGDSAVYLCASSPTFTSVNGYTFGSGTRLTVV.

The chain recombines TRBV11-3 with TRBJ2-1; 11 nucleotides line up with TRBD2. CDR3 length: 15 residues. The germline V gene encodes CDR1 SGHNT and CDR2 YENEEA. Unmatched junction bases numbered 6, after V lost 5 bases and J lost 6 bases. The CDR3 is CASSPRLAGRNEQFF. The CDR3, as DNA: TGTGCCAGCAGCCCTAGACTAGCGGGGCGCAATGAGCAGTTCTTC.

The chain joins TRBV2 to TRBJ2-5; 9 nucleotides match TRBD1. Germline lookup yields CDR1 SNHLY and CDR2 FYNNEI. This CDR3 is 14 amino acids long. The V segment lost 8 bases and the J segment 2 bases; nucleotides outside the gene matches: 6. The CDR3: CASSWTGEQETQYF. The CDR3 nucleotides read TGTGCCAGCTCTTGGACAGGGGAGCAAGAGACCCAGTACTTC.

This clone was recorded a few times. The chain combines TRBV4-1 with TRBJ1-1, with 10 bases that match TRBD1. V lost 3 bases and J lost 5; bases outside the gene matches: 12. This CDR3 is built from 17 residues. Germline-derived CDR1 and CDR2 are MGHRA and YSYEKL. CDR3 in DNA: TGCGCCAGCAGCCAGCTGATGACAGGGGGCGCGTTGACTGAAGCTTTCTTT. Translating gives CASSQLMTGGALTEAFF.

CDR3 DNA sequence: TGTGCCAGCAGCTCCGGACAGATAAGCACAGATACGCAGTATTTT. It codes for CASSSGQISTDTQYF. V usage is TRBV9 and J usage is TRBJ2-3, with a tentative D call TRBD1 (6 bases). V lost 4 bases and J lost 0, with 12 bases in between. Germline V gives CDR1 SGDLS, CDR2 YYNGEE. There are 15 residues in the CDR3.